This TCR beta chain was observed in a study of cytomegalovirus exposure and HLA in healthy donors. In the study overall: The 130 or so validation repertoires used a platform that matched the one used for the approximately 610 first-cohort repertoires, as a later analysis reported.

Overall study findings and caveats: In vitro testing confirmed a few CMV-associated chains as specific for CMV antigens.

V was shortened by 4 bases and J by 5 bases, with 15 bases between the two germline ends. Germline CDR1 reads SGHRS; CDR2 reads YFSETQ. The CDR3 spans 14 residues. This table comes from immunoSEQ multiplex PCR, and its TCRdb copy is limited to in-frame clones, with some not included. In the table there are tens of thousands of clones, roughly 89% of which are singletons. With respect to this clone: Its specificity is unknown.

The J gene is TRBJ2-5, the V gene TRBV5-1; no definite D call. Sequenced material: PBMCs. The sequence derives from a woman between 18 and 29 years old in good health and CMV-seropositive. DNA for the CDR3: TGCGCCAGCAGCCCTGGCCCCTCCGTTGAGACCCAGTACTTC. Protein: CASSPGPSVETQYF.